This entry concerns a single T cell receptor beta chain. The antigen is unknown. Primers for the PCR totalled 60 Vbeta and 13 Jbeta. Clones were sequenced by immunoSEQ multiplex PCR, and TCRdb holds only the in-frame ones, with some missing. The sample has more than 90,000 clones, about three quarters seen once. This specimen belongs to a study of cytomegalovirus exposure and HLA in healthy donors. The study's findings and limits: Only CMV serostatus was available as immune exposure information. Trimming of TCR beta V- and J-genes showed a link, identified in a later analysis, to a missense DCLRE1C variant.

The sequenced sample consisted of PBMCs. The source of this sequence is a human donor in good health.

The CDR3 here is CASNKERLGEQFF. DNA for the CDR3: TGTGCCAGCAATAAGGAGCGCCTGGGTGAGCAGTTCTTC. The chain combines TRBV6-6 with TRBJ2-1, with D unresolved. The CDR3 totals 13 residues. Per germline, CDR1 MNHNY and CDR2 SVGAGI (reference sequence). The V gene lost 7 bases and the J gene lost 9 bases, with 16 bases spanning the gap.